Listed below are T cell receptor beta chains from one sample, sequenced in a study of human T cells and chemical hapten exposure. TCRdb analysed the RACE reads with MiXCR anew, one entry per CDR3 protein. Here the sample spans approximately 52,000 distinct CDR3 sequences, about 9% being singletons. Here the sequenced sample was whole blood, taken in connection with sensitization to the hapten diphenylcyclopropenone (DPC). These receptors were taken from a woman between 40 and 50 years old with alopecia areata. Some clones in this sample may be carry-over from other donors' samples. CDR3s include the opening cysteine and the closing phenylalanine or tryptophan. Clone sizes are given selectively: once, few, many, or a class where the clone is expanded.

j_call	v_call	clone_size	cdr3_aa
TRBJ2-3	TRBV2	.	CANSELVPDTQYF
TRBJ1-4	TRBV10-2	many	CASSDRMIFRAASKGNEKLFF
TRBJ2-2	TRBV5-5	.	CASNTGGLTGELFF
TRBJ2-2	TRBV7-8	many	CASSSPSGTGGRTGELFF
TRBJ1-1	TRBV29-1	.	CSVERLGEGMNTEAFF
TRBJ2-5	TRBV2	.	CASSEGTGRETQYF
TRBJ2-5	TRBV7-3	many	CASSPGTPAQETQYF
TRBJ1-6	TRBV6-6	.	CASSRASGDSPLHF
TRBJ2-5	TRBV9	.	CASSVDGGGARETQYF
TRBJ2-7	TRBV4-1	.	CASSQTRQAPAYEQYF
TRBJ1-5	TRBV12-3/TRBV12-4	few	CASSLEAGRGPQHF
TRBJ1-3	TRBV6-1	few	CASSEEGAGGNTIYF
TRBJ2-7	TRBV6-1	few	CASSAPGYEQYF